These 6 T cell receptor beta chains were all obtained from the same sample, sequenced in a study of Ad26.COV2.S vaccination and SARS-CoV-2 variants. The repertoire was sequenced with immunoSEQ multiplex PCR; TCRdb's copy has only in-frame clones and lacks some. The repertoire consists of roughly 350,000 clones, with 88% occurring once and the leading ten covering 6.4%. Treatment: some 19 received Ad26.COV2.S at low or high dose, single or two shots; several received placebo; per-sample allocation not given. Samples analyzed were those drawn on day 63 after the first vaccine or placebo injection. Sequenced here: peripheral blood, sampled in a trial of Ad26.COV2.S vaccine versus placebo. The receptors here all came from a person aged 18-60 years who received the Ad26.COV2.S COVID-19 vaccine or a placebo.

Only one count was recorded for this clone. This rearrangement joins TRBV7-2 to TRBJ2-2, with D perhaps TRBD1 (6 bases). CDR3 length equals 13 residues. CDR1 is SGHTA and CDR2 is FQGNSA in the germline V gene. Trimming took 4 bases from V and 7 from J, leaving 10 bases between them. This CDR3 is CASSYAGVGELFF. CDR3 bases: TGTGCCAGCAGCTACGCAGGGGTCGGGGAGCTGTTTTTT.

This chain uses TRBV6-5 with TRBJ2-3; D possibly corresponds to TRBD2 (7 bases). Trimming took off 6 bases at V and 2 bases at J, with 15 bases between the two ends. The CDR3 covers 15 residues. Germline V lookup: CDR1 MNHEY, CDR2 SVGAGI. CDR3 sequence (DNA): TGTGCCAGCAGCCGCGGGGGCCCTATCACAGATACGCAGTATTTT. Translating it yields CASSRGGPITDTQYF.

J is TRBJ1-3 and V is TRBV10-3; D is unclear. This CDR3 spans 17 amino acids. Looked up from germline, CDR1 is ENHRY and CDR2 is SYGVKD. V was clipped by 10 bases and J by 0 bases, with 22 bases between them. The CDR3 bases are TGTGCCACCGGAACTGGACGCAGGACCTTCTCTGGAAACACCATATATTTT. Protein: CATGTGRRTFSGNTIYF.

This chain links TRBV3-1 (or the pseudogene TRBV3-2) with TRBJ1-5, with D hard to call. The germline V gene has CDR1 LGHDT and CDR2 YNNKEL (reference sequence). Trimming shortened V by 4 bases and J by 2 bases, and 15 bases separated the two germline ends. This CDR3 comprises 16 residues. The chain's CDR3 is CASSPRGWYGNQPQHF. CDR3 in DNA: TGTGCCAGCAGCCCTCGGGGTTGGTATGGCAATCAGCCCCAGCATTTT.

The V and J genes are TRBV27 and TRBJ2-1; D may be TRBD2 (5 bases). Germline V gene data show CDR1 as MNHEY and CDR2 as SMNVEV (reference sequence). The CDR3 loop spans 15 amino acids. Trimming left V 5 bases short and J 4 bases short, with 15 bases between. This CDR3 is CASSPPEGGYNEQFF. The CDR3 DNA reads as TGTGCCAGCAGTCCCCCAGAGGGTGGTTACAATGAGCAGTTCTTC.

J is TRBJ2-7 and V is TRBV3-1 (or the pseudogene TRBV3-2); a weak D match, TRBD2 (5 bases). V gave up 6 bases and J gave up 3 bases, with 15 bases separating them. This CDR3 comprises 14 residues. Germline V gene lookup returns CDR1 LGHDT and CDR2 YNNKEL (reference sequence). The CDR3 bases are TGTGCCAGCAGTCAGAGGGTTGGGGACTACGAGCAGTACTTC. It yields the protein CASSQRVGDYEQYF.